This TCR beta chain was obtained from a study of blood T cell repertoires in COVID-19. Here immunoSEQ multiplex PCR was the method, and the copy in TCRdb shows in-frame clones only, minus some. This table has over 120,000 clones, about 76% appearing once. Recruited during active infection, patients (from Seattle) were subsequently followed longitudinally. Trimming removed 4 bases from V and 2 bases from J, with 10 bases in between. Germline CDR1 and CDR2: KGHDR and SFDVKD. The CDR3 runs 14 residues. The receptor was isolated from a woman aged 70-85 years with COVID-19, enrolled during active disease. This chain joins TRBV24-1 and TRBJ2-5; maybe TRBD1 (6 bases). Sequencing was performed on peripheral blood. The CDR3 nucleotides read TGTGCCACCAGTGACTATGACAGGCAAGAGACCCAGTACTTC. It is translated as CATSDYDRQETQYF.